This T cell receptor beta chain stems from a study of early T cells in non-severe SARS-CoV-2 infection. Overall study: Bulk RNA isolated from unsorted whole blood underwent sequencing; chains were not paired. General study findings and limits: Matching results from VDJdb favored anti-spike CD8 responses, leaving private and CD4 specificities undetected.

This clonotype was counted only a few times. The antigen is not known. Individual cDNA molecules received unique molecular identifiers. One entry per CDR3 protein, called by TCRdb with MiXCR from the 5' RACE reads. The sample holds 60,000 or so distinct CDR3 sequences, 12% seen once. Trimming removed 4 bases from V and 3 bases from J; junction bases left unmatched: 9. In germline, CDR1 is MGHRA, CDR2 YSYEKL. The CDR3 contains 15 residues. The chain employs TRBV4-1 and TRBJ2-7, with 7 bases lining up with TRBD2. Specimen: whole blood. The origin of this receptor is an adult who was a healthcare worker with PCR-confirmed SARS-CoV-2 infection or an uninfected control (not recorded which). This CDR3 reads CASSPLVGGGYEQYF. CDR3 DNA: TGCGCCAGCAGCCCCCTGGTGGGCGGGGGCTACGAGCAGTACTTC.